The present T cell receptor beta chain was sequenced within a study of identifying expanded T cells in peripheral blood. Using immunoSEQ multiplex PCR, the repertoire was profiled, and TCRdb retains in-frame clones only, with some absent. Here the sample spans more than 70,000 clones, approximately 83% being singletons. Healthy donors had no documented immune events, such as infections, while sampled. Germline V gene sequence: CDR1 SGHTA, CDR2 FQGNSA. The CDR3 is made up of 14 amino acids. V dropped 6 bases and J dropped 2 bases, with 14 bases sitting between them. Sequenced material: blood. The receptor was derived from a person between 18 and 70 years old in good health. This chain links TRBV7-2 with TRBJ2-7; a possible D gene is TRBD2 (5 bases). This chain's CDR3 is CASSTDWTAYEQYF. In DNA form, the CDR3 reads TGTGCCAGCAGTACCGACTGGACTGCCTACGAGCAGTACTTC.